What follows are 10 T cell receptor beta chains derived from one specimen sequenced in a study of graft-versus-host responses after intestinal transplantation. Profiled with immunoSEQ multiplex PCR; TCRdb holds only in-frame clones, not every one. The repertoire includes about 98,000 clones, around 88% of them detected once, and over 1.3% sits in the top ten. This material consisted of PBMCs, taken 255 days after intestinal transplant. The receptors were gathered from a human patient who received an intestinal transplant, so some T cells may come from the graft donor.

This clone was recorded once. J is TRBJ2-1 and V is TRBV5-1; tentatively, D is TRBD1 or TRBD2 (5 bases each). V gave up 4 bases and J gave up 5 bases, with 16 bases separating them. The CDR3 covers 15 residues. Germline V CDR1 and CDR2: SGHRS, YFSETQ. As DNA, the CDR3 is TGCGCCAGCAGCCCCTCCGGGACGCCGAACAATGAGCAGTTCTTC. Translation: CASSPSGTPNNEQFF. Based on the CDR3 plus reference TRBV5-1 and TRBJ2-1, the full variable domain is KAGVTQTPRYLIKTRGQQVTLSCSPISGHRSVSWYQQTPGQGLQFLFEYFSETQRNKGNFPGRFSGRQFSNSRSEMNVSTLELGDSALYLCASSPSGTPNNEQFFGPGTRLTVL.

The rearrangement uses TRBV15 and TRBJ2-1; 10 nucleotides line up with TRBD1. This CDR3 has 22 residues. Germline V lookup: CDR1 LNHNV, CDR2 YYDKDF (reference sequence). The V segment lost 5 bases and the J segment 5 bases; nucleotides outside the gene matches: 27. CDR3 sequence reads: CATSAEIGGQGPSPRTHNEQFF. The CDR3 DNA is TGTGCCACCAGCGCCGAGATCGGGGGACAGGGGCCATCTCCCAGGACCCACAATGAGCAGTTCTTC.

The rearrangement links TRBV27 to TRBJ2-7; D not certain. The CDR3 covers 13 residues. Per the germline V gene, CDR1 is MNHEY and CDR2 is SMNVEV (reference sequence). The germline V and J ends were trimmed by 2 bases and 3 bases, with 8 bases remaining between them. Written as DNA, the CDR3 is TGTGCCAGCAGTTTAAACGTGGGCTACGAGCAGTACTTC. Translating gives CASSLNVGYEQYF.

This chain connects TRBV28 to TRBJ2-1; a weak D match, TRBD2 (7 bases). With 2 bases removed from V and 6 bases from J, the gap between germline ends came to 20 bases. This CDR3 comprises 17 residues. Germline V gene lookup returns CDR1 MDHEN and CDR2 SYDVKM. The CDR3 loop is CASSLVAGGRVFNEQFF. CDR3 in DNA: TGTGCCAGCAGTTTAGTCGCCGGGGGGCGGGTGTTCAATGAGCAGTTCTTC. Full variable domain (outside the CDR3, taken from reference TRBV28 and TRBJ2-1): DVKVTQSSRYLVKRTGEKVFLECVQDMDHENMFWYRQDPGLGLRLIYFSYDVKMKEKGDIPEGYSVSREKKERFSLILESASTNQTSMYLCASSLVAGGRVFNEQFFGPGTRLTVL.

The chain employs TRBV19 and TRBJ2-7, with TRBD2 identical over 7 bases. Losses at the gene ends were 5 bases for V and 2 bases for J; bases not matched to a gene: 9. CDR1 is LNHDA, CDR2 SQIVND, per germline (reference sequence). This CDR3 is 15 amino acids long. The CDR3 bases are TGTGCCAGTAGTCTCGGCGGGAGAGGGGCCTACGAGCAGTACTTC. This sequence encodes CASSLGGRGAYEQYF.

The DNA of the CDR3 is TGCGCCAGCAGCTTGGGGACAGACTCTGGAAACACCATATATTTT. Its protein is CASSLGTDSGNTIYF. The chain recombines TRBV5-1 with TRBJ1-3; tentatively, D is TRBD1 (6 bases). This CDR3 region has 15 residues. The V end was cut by 0 bases, the J end by 0 bases, with 7 bases between. CDR1 is SGHRS and CDR2 is YFSETQ in the germline V gene.

This clone was found a few times. V gene TRBV18 combines with J gene TRBJ1-4; D might be TRBD1 (6 bases). CDR1 and CDR2 from the germline V gene are KGHSH and LQKENI. The CDR3 spans 13 residues. V lost 2 bases and J lost 8, with 9 bases in between. The CDR3 DNA follows: TGTGCCAGCTCACCAGCAGGGGACGAAAAACTGTTTTTT. It is translated as CASSPAGDEKLFF.

V gene TRBV6-1 combines with J gene TRBJ2-3, with 9 nucleotides matching TRBD2. Germline V lookup: CDR1 MNHNS, CDR2 SASEGT. The trim removed 4 bases at V and 3 bases at J, leaving 8 bases unmatched. CDR3 length: 16 amino acids. The chain's CDR3 is CASSVSSGSKTDTQYF. The DNA of the CDR3 is TGTGCCAGCAGTGTGAGTAGCGGGAGTAAGACAGATACGCAGTATTTT.

This chain connects TRBV29-1 to TRBJ1-3; D not resolved. The CDR3 extends over 11 amino acids. Germline-derived CDR1 and CDR2 are SQVTM and ANQGSEA. Deletions cut 3 bases from V and 4 bases from J, with 4 bases between. The CDR3 DNA sequence: TGCAGCGTTGATCTAGGAAACACCATATATTTT. Translating gives CSVDLGNTIYF.

This clone was recorded only once. V usage is TRBV27 and J usage is TRBJ1-1; D unresolved. V was cut by 3 bases and J by 7 bases, with 15 bases left in between. Germline CDR1 reads MNHEY; CDR2 reads SMNVEV (reference sequence). This CDR3 spans 14 amino acids. The CDR3 protein is CASSFGVGAGEAFF. The DNA of the CDR3 is TGTGCCAGCAGTTTCGGTGTGGGAGCGGGTGAAGCTTTCTTT.